The source of this TCR beta chain is a study of molecular identifiers for immune sequencing clone quantification. The bulk TCR libraries were made with methods described before and with listed TCR primers. TCRdb independently ran MiXCR on the PCR reads; one entry per CDR3 protein. The sample holds roughly 97,000 distinct CDR3 sequences, 24% seen once. From 20,000 to 1,000,000 sorted cells, naive CD8 libraries were generated with 10%, 30% or 50% RNA. On this clonotype: Mismatch with germline at one junction end may stem from a read error.

This CDR3 region has 15 residues. This clonotype was obtained from a human donor in good health. Some libraries in this study had Jurkat cell RNA spiked in. Specimen: naive CD8+ T cells from blood, with Jurkat cell RNA spiked in. The subset: FACS-sorted CD8+CD4-CCR7+CD45RA+ naive T cells. This rearrangement joins TRBV5-3 to TRBJ2-7; D could derive from TRBD1 or TRBD2 (5 bases each). TRBV5-3 is treated as an ORF (open reading frame) with a function not yet certain. The CDR3: CASSLGRWVRGEQYF. CDR3 sequence (DNA): TGTGCCAGCAGCTTGGGGCGGTGGGTTCGGGGCGAGCAGTACTTC.